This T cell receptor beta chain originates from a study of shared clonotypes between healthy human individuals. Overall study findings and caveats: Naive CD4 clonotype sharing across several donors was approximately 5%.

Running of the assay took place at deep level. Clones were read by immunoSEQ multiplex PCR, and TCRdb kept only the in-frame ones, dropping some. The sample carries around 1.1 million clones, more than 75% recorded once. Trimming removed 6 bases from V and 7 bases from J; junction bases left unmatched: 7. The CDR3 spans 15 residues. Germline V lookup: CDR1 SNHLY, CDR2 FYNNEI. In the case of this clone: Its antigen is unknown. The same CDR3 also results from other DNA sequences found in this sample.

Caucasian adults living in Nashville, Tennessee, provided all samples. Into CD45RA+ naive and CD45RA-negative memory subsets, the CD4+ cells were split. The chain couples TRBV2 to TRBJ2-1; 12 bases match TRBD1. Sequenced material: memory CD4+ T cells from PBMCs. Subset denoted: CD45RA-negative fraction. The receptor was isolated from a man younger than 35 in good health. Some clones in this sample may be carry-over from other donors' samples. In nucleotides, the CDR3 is TGTGCCAGCAGCCCGGGACAGGGGGCAAGAAATGAGCAGTTCTTC. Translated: CASSPGQGARNEQFF.